The entry below gives a single T cell receptor (beta chain) sequence along with its context. Antigen: not known. This CDR3 region has 13 residues. V was trimmed by 4 bases and J by 1 base, leaving 7 bases between them. Germline V gene sequence: CDR1 SGHTA, CDR2 FQGNSA. The data originate from a study of T cell responses to AZD1222 COVID-19 vaccine. Pooling was applied to second doses at about 4 or about 12 weeks. Profiling relied on immunoSEQ multiplex PCR, and the TCRdb table lists in-frame clones only, not all of them. The table lists 150,000 to 200,000 clones, about 91% of them singletons. Regarding the study as a whole: Only a handful of AZD1222 recipients were seropositive at baseline.

The clonotype originates from an adult who received the AZD1222 COVID-19 vaccine. The source was peripheral blood, collected 28 days after the second AZD1222 dose. The J gene is TRBJ1-1, the V gene TRBV7-2; no clear D. The CDR3 nucleotides are TGTGCCAGCAGCTCACACAGGAACACTGAAGCTTTCTTT. Its protein product is CASSSHRNTEAFF.